A selection of T cell receptor beta chains follows, all from one sample in a study of cytotoxic CD8 clonotypes in ibrutinib-treated CLL. Libraries were prepared by immunoSEQ multiplex PCR; TCRdb keeps only in-frame clonotypes and omits some of them. The table includes about 57,000 clones, 50% to 70% detected once. The source material was PBMCs, sampled after 24 months of ibrutinib treatment. These receptors were collected from a human donor with chronic lymphocytic leukemia. Both conserved end residues are part of each CDR3. The D gene is left open where the match is weak. Clone sizes are given selectively: once, few, many, or a class where the clone is expanded.

>.|TRBJ2-1|TRBD2|TRBV6-5
TGTGCCAGCAGCTGGAGGACTAGCGGGAGAAATGAGCAGTTCTTC
CASSWRTSGRNEQFF
>few|TRBJ1-2|.|TRBV5-4
TGTGCCAGCAGCTTCCCCCCGAACTATGGCTACACCTTC
CASSFPPNYGYTF
>few|TRBJ2-5|.|TRBV5-1
TGCGCCAGCAGCCCTACCCCCGGGACTCAAGAGACCCAGTACTTC
CASSPTPGTQETQYF
>.|TRBJ2-3|TRBD2|TRBV5-4
TGTGCCAGCAGCTTTGGGACTAGCTCAGATACGCAGTATTTT
CASSFGTSSDTQYF
>.|TRBJ2-1|TRBD1|TRBV10-3
TGTGCCATCACTGTACAGGGGAGTTACTACAATGAGCAGTTCTTC
CAITVQGSYYNEQFF
>.|TRBJ1-1|.|TRBV30
TGTGCCTGGGTGCCCCGGGGTACTGAAGCTTTCTTT
CAWVPRGTEAFF
>few|TRBJ1-2|.|TRBV6-6
TGTGCCAGCAGTTACGGACACTATGGCTACACCTTC
CASSYGHYGYTF
>.|TRBJ1-2|TRBD1|TRBV5-4
TGTGCCAGCAGCCCGGGACAGGGGCTCTATGGCTACACCTTC
CASSPGQGLYGYTF
>few|TRBJ2-7|TRBD1|TRBV29-1
TGCAGCGTTGGGGGACAGGGTCCTCACGAGCAGTACTTC
CSVGGQGPHEQYF
>.|TRBJ1-1|.|TRBV28
TGTGCCAGCAGATCCTCACAGGGAGCGGGCACTGAAGCTTTCTTT
CASRSSQGAGTEAFF
>.|TRBJ2-4|TRBD1|TRBV2
TGTGCCAGCCGGGACAGGGGATTGAGGGACATTCAGTACTTC
CASRDRGLRDIQYF
>.|TRBJ1-3|.|TRBV6-5
TGTGCCAGCAGTCGCGGGGGAACTGGAAACACCATATATTTT
CASSRGGTGNTIYF
>.|TRBJ2-2|.|TRBV5-3
TGTGCCAGCAGCTCAGGACTGTTTGCCGGGGAGCTGTTTTTT
CASSSGLFAGELFF
>once|TRBJ1-1|.|TRBV9
TGTGCCAGCAGCGTAGGCAGTAGTTTCTTGAACACTGAAGCTTTCTTT
CASSVGSSFLNTEAFF
>.|TRBJ2-5|.|TRBV4-1
TGCGCCAGCAGCCACCCTACTAGTGCTCAAGAGACCCAGTACTTC
CASSHPTSAQETQYF
>many|TRBJ1-6|.|TRBV18
TGTGCCAGCTCACTGTCACACAGGGATTTGCCTTCACCCCTCCACTTT
CASSLSHRDLPSPLHF
>.|TRBJ2-1|.|TRBV10-1
TGCGCCAGCAGTGGGCGGACGGAGTCCGCCTACAATGAGCAGTTCTTC
CASSGRTESAYNEQFF
>few|TRBJ1-6|TRBD1|TRBV6-5
TGTGCCAGCAGTTCCGGGACAGGGGGCGTCTATTCACCCCTCCACTTT
CASSSGTGGVYSPLHF
>.|TRBJ2-3|.|TRBV11-2
TGTGCCAGCAGCTCCGGTCATACGCAGTATTTT
CASSSGHTQYF
>many|TRBJ1-3|.|TRBV6-1
TGTGCCAGCAGTGAACCATCCTCTGGAAACACCATATATTTT
CASSEPSSGNTIYF
>.|TRBJ1-6|.|TRBV6-5
TGTGCCAGCAGTCCGGCCCTTTATAATTCACCCCTCCACTTT
CASSPALYNSPLHF
>few|TRBJ1-4|.|TRBV4-2
TGTGCCAGCAGCCAAGAAGCAACTAATGAAAAACTGTTTTTT
CASSQEATNEKLFF
>.|TRBJ2-5|.|TRBV11-2
TGTGCCAGCAGCTTAGATGAAGGGGCACCGTGGGAGACCCAGTACTTC
CASSLDEGAPWETQYF
>.|TRBJ2-2|.|TRBV9
TGTGCCAGCAGCGTAGGGTCAACCCCCGGGGAGCTGTTTTTT
CASSVGSTPGELFF
>.|TRBJ2-1|TRBD2|TRBV5-1
TGCGCCAGCAGCTTGGCCGGGGGCGGGAGGGCCAATGAGCAGTTCTTC
CASSLAGGGRANEQFF
>.|TRBJ2-3|.|TRBV5-4
TGTGCCACCAAGGATGTTAGCACAGATACGCAGTATTTT
CATKDVSTDTQYF
>.|TRBJ1-2|.|TRBV5-4
TGTGCCAGCAGCGTCAGGGGAGACTATGGCTACACCTTC
CASSVRGDYGYTF
>.|TRBJ2-1|.|TRBV7-9
TGTGCCAGCAGCTCCCGAGGGGGGGGCGATGAGCAGTTCTTC
CASSSRGGGDEQFF
>.|TRBJ1-2|TRBD1|TRBV4-3
TGCGCCAGCAGCCAGCCGGGACAGGGAGGAATGGGCTACACCTTC
CASSQPGQGGMGYTF
>few|TRBJ1-4|.|TRBV29-1
TGCAGCGTTTCCCTTAATGAAAAACTGTTTTTT
CSVSLNEKLFF
>.|TRBJ1-6|.|TRBV2
TGTGCCAGCAGTGAGTGGAGTCCGAGGGGAGGTTCACCCCTCCACTTT
CASSEWSPRGGSPLHF
>.|TRBJ2-1|.|TRBV25-1
TGTGCCAGCATTGTGCCCTCAATGCCCAAGGAGCAGTTCTTC
CASIVPSMPKEQFF
>.|TRBJ2-1|TRBD2|TRBV29-1
TGCAGCGTTTCGGACCCTAGCGGCACCGCCAATGAGCAGTTCTTC
CSVSDPSGTANEQFF
>.|TRBJ2-1|.|TRBV6-1
TGTGCCAGCAGTGCCCCGGGACAAAGGATTTACAATGAGCAGTTCTTC
CASSAPGQRIYNEQFF
>.|TRBJ1-5|.|TRBV4-1
TGCGCCAGCAGCGTCGCTTTTGGGACGGGCAATTTGTTTGATCAGCCCCAGCATTTT
CASSVAFGTGNLFDQPQHF
>many|TRBJ1-5|TRBD1|TRBV4-1
TGCGCCAGCAGCCAAGGAGGGGGCGTGCGTCAGCCCCAGCATTTT
CASSQGGGVRQPQHF
>.|TRBJ1-1|TRBD1|TRBV28
TGTGCCAGCAGTTTTGGAGGGGGCGTGATAACGGCTTTCTTT
CASSFGGGVITAFF